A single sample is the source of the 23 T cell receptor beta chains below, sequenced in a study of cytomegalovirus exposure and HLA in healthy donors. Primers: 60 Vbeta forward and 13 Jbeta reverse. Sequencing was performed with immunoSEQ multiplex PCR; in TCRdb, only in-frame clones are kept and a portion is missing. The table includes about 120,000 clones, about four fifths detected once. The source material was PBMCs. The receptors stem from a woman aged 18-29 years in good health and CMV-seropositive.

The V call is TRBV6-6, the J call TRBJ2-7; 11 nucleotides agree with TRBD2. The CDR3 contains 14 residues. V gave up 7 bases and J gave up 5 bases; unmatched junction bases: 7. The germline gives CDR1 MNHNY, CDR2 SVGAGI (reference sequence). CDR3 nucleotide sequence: TGTGCCAGCACCCCACTAGCGGGAGTTAACGAGCAGTACTTC. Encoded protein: CASTPLAGVNEQYF.

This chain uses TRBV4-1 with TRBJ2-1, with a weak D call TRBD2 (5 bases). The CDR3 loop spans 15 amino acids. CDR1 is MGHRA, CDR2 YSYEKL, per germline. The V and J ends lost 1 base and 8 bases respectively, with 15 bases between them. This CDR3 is CASSQGSLSGDEQFF. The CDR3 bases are TGCGCCAGCAGCCAAGGGTCTCTCTCCGGGGATGAGCAGTTCTTC.

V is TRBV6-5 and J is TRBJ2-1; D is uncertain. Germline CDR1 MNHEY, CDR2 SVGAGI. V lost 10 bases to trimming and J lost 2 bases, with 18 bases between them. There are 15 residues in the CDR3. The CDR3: CATQLSALPYNEQFF. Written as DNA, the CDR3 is TGTGCCACCCAACTTAGTGCCCTTCCCTACAATGAGCAGTTCTTC.

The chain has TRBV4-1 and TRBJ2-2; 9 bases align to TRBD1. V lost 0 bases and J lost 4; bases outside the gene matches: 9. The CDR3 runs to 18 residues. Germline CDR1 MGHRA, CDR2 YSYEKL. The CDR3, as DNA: TGCGCCAGCAGCCAAGACAAAACAGGGGGCTCGGTCACCGGGGAGCTGTTTTTT. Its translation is CASSQDKTGGSVTGELFF.

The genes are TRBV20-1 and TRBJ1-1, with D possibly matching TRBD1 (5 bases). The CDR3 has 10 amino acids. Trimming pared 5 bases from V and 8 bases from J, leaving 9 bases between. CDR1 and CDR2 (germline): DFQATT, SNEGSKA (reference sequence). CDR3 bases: TGCAGTGCTTGGGGCAGGGAAGCTTTCTTT. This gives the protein CSAWGREAFF.

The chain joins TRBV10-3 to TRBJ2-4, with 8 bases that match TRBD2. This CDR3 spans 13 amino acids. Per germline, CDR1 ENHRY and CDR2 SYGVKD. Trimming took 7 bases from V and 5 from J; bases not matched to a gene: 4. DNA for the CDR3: TGTGCCATCAAACGGGAGGGGCAAAACATTCAGTACTTC. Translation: CAIKREGQNIQYF.

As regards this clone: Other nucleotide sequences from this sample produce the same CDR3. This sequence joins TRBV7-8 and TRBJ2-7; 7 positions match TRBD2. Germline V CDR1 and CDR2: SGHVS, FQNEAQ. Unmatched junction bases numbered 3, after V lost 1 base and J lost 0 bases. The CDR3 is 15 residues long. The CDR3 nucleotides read TGTGCCAGCAGCTTAGGGCTAGCGGACTCCTACGAGCAGTACTTC. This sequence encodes CASSLGLADSYEQYF.

CDR3 DNA sequence: TGTGCCAGCAGCGTAGGCAGGGCCTACGAGCAGTACTTC. Amino acids: CASSVGRAYEQYF. The J gene is TRBJ2-7, the V gene TRBV9; D is perhaps TRBD1 (5 bases). Germline values: CDR1 SGDLS, CDR2 YYNGEE. V was clipped by 0 bases and J by 2 bases, with 6 bases between them. CDR3 length: 13 amino acids. Combining the CDR3 with reference TRBV9 and TRBJ2-7 gives the whole variable domain DSGVTQTPKHLITATGQRVTLRCSPRSGDLSVYWYQQSLDQGLQFLIQYYNGEERAKGNILERFSAQQFPDLHSELNLSSLELGDSALYFCASSVGRAYEQYFGPGTRLTVT.

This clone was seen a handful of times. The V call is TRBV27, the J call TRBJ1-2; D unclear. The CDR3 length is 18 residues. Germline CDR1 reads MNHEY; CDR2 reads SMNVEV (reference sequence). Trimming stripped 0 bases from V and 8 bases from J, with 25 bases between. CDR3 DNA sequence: TGTGCCAGCAGTTTATCGTGGGAGGTTGTGGAGAACCTTGAAGGCTACACCTTC. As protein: CASSLSWEVVENLEGYTF.

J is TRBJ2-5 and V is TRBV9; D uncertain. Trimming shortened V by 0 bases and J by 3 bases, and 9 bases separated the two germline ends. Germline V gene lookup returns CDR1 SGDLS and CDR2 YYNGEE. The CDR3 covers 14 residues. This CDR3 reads CASSVAWQKETQYF. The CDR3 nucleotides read TGTGCCAGCAGCGTAGCTTGGCAGAAAGAGACCCAGTACTTC.

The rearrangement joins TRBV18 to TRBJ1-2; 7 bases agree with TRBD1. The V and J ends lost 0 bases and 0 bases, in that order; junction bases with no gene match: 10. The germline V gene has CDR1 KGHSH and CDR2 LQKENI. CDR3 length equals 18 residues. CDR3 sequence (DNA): TGTGCCAGCTCACCACCTACAGGGGATCCGGGAGCTAACTATGGCTACACCTTC. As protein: CASSPPTGDPGANYGYTF.

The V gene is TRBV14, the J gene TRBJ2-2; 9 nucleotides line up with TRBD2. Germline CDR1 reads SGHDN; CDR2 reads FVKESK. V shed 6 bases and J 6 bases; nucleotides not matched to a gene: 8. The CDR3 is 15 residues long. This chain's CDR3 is CASRKVTSGPGELFF. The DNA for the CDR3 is TGTGCCAGCAGAAAGGTTACTAGCGGGCCCGGGGAGCTGTTTTTT.

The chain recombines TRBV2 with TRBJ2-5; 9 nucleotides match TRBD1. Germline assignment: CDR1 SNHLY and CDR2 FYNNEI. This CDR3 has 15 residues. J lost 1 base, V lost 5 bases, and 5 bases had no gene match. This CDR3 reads CASSPQTGGQETQYF. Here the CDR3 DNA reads TGTGCCAGCAGTCCTCAGACAGGGGGCCAAGAGACCCAGTACTTC.

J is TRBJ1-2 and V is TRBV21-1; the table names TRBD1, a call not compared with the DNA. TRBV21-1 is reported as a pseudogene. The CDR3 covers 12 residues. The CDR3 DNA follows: TGTGCCAGCAGCAAAGACACATATGGCTACACCTTC. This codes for CASSKDTYGYTF.

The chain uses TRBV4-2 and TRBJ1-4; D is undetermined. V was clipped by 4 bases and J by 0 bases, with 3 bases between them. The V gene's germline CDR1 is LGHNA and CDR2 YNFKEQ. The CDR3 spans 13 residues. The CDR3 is CASSRATNEKLFF. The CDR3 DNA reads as TGTGCCAGCAGCCGAGCAACTAATGAAAAACTGTTTTTT.

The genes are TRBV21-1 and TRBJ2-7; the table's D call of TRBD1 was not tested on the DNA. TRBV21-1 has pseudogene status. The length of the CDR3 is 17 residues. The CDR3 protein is CASSKKIRDSIPYEQYF. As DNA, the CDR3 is TGTGCCAGCAGCAAGAAGATCCGGGACAGTATCCCCTACGAGCAGTACTTC.

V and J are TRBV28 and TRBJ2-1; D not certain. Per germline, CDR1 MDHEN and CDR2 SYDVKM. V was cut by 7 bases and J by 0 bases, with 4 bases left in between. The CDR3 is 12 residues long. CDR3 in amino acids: CASTSSYNEQFF. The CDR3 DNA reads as TGTGCCAGCACCAGCTCCTACAATGAGCAGTTCTTC. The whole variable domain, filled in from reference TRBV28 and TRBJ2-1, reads DVKVTQSSRYLVKRTGEKVFLECVQDMDHENMFWYRQDPGLGLRLIYFSYDVKMKEKGDIPEGYSVSREKKERFSLILESASTNQTSMYLCASTSSYNEQFFGPGTRLTVL.

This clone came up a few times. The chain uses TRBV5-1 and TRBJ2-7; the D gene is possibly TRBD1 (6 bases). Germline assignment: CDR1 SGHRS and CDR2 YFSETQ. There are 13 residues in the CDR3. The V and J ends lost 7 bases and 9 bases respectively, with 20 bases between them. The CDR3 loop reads CASHSQGSYLQYF. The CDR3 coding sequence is TGCGCCAGCCATAGTCAGGGGAGCTACCTGCAGTACTTC.

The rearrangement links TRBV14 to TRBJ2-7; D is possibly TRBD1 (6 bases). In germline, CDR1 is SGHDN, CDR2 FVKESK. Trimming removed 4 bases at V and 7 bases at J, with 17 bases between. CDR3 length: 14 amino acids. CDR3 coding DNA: TGTGCCAGCAGCCTACAGGGACCCTTGGGGGAGCAGTACTTC. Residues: CASSLQGPLGEQYF.

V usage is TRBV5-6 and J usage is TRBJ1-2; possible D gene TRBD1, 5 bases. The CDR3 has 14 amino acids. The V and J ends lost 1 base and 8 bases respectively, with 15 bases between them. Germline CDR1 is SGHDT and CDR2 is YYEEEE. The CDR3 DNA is TGTGCCAGCAGCTTGACAGGAACCCCCGGGGGCTACACCTTC. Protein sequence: CASSLTGTPGGYTF.

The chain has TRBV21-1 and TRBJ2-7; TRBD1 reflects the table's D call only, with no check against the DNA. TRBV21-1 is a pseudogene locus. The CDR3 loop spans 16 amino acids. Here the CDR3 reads CAIRTADGDSSYEQYF. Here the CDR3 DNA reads TGTGCCATCCGGACAGCGGATGGGGATAGCTCCTACGAGCAGTACTTC.

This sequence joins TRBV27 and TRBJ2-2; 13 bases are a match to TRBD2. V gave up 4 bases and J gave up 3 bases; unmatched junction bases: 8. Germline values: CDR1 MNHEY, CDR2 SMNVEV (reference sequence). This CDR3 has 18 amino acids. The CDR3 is CASSSTSGRAGYTGELFF. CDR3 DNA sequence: TGTGCCAGCAGTTCTACTAGCGGGAGGGCCGGGTACACCGGGGAGCTGTTTTTT.

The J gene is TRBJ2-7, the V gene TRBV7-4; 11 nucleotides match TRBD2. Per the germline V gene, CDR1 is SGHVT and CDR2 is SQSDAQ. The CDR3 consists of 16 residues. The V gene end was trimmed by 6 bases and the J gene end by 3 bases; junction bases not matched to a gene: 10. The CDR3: CASRGCSGRACYEQYF. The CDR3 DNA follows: TGTGCCAGCAGGGGATGTAGCGGGAGGGCTTGCTACGAGCAGTACTTC.